Listed below are T cell receptor beta chains from one sample, sequenced in a study of blood T cell repertoires in COVID-19. Assay: immunoSEQ multiplex PCR; the TCRdb copy retains only in-frame clones and omits some. The table includes about 150,000 clones, about 89% detected once. The sample comprised peripheral blood. All receptors come from a man in his fifties or sixties with acute or convalescent COVID-19. Each CDR3 is given with its conserved first and last residue. A D gene is named only where the DNA matches it firmly. Rows give clone size only sometimes, using once, few, many, or a class for an expanded clone.

TRBV19	TRBJ2-3	.	.	TGTGCCAGTAGTAATCCGGGTAGCACAGATACGCAGTATTTT	CASSNPGSTDTQYF
TRBV6-2/TRBV6-3	TRBJ2-7	.	.	TGTGCCAGCAGTTATCTCCCCTTTCCGTCCCCAGTCGAGCAGTACTTC	CASSYLPFPSPVEQYF
TRBV7-9	TRBJ2-2	.	.	TGTGCCAGCAGCTCCGGACAGCGGAACACCGGGGAGCTGTTTTTT	CASSSGQRNTGELFF
TRBV19	TRBJ2-1	TRBD2	.	TGTGCCAGTAGTCGTACCGGGACTAGCATGGCCAATGAGCAGTTCTTC	CASSRTGTSMANEQFF
TRBV18	TRBJ2-5	TRBD1	.	TGTGCCAGCTCACCAGCGACGGGACAGCCCTTCCAAGAGACCCAGTACTTC	CASSPATGQPFQETQYF
TRBV7-7	TRBJ1-5	TRBD1	.	TGTGCTAGCAGCTGGACAGGGCCTATCGGAACAAAAATCAATCAGCCCCAGCATTTT	CASSWTGPIGTKINQPQHF
TRBV5-4	TRBJ1-3	TRBD1	.	TGTGCCAGCAGCTTGGGACAGGGCGGGATAGGAGGAAACACCATATATTTT	CASSLGQGGIGGNTIYF
TRBV9	TRBJ1-2	TRBD1	.	TGTGCCAGCGGCTATACAGGGGCCGGGGGCTACACCTTC	CASGYTGAGGYTF
TRBV9	TRBJ2-7	.	.	TGTGCCAGCAGCGTAGGTGGGACAAACTACGAGCAGTACTTC	CASSVGGTNYEQYF
TRBV6-2/TRBV6-3	TRBJ2-4	.	.	TGTGCCAGCAGTTACTCTATGGCCAGAAACATTCAGTACTTC	CASSYSMARNIQYF
TRBV7-2	TRBJ2-5	TRBD2	.	TGTGCCAGCAGCTTAGAGGGAGGGATCTGGGAGACCCAGTACTTC	CASSLEGGIWETQYF
TRBV19	TRBJ1-6	.	.	TGTGCCAGTAGGAGCACCGGGACACCCTGGCTACCCCTCCACTTT	CASRSTGTPWLPLHF
TRBV9	TRBJ1-1	.	.	TGTGCCAGCAGCGTAAAGGGAGGACAGAACACTGAAGCTTTCTTT	CASSVKGGQNTEAFF
TRBV25-1	TRBJ1-1	.	.	TGTGCCAGCAGCGCGGACAGCACTGAAGCTTTCTTT	CASSADSTEAFF
TRBV28	TRBJ2-7	TRBD2	.	TGTGCCAGCTGTGCCCCACTAGCGGGAGGGCCATACGAGCAGTACTTC	CASCAPLAGGPYEQYF
TRBV11-2	TRBJ2-1	.	few	TGTGCCAGCAGCTTGAGGGATAATGAGCAGTTCTTC	CASSLRDNEQFF
TRBV4-1	TRBJ2-7	.	.	TGCGCCAGCAGCCATCGGGACACGACCTACGAGCAGTACTTC	CASSHRDTTYEQYF
TRBV18	TRBJ1-3	.	.	TGTGCCAGCTCACCATCGAACAGTGACTCTGGAAACACCATATATTTT	CASSPSNSDSGNTIYF
TRBV3-1/TRBV3-2	TRBJ2-2	.	.	TGTGCCAGCAGCCAGGGACATCCGAACACCGGGGAGCTGTTTTTT	CASSQGHPNTGELFF
TRBV7-8	TRBJ2-3	.	.	TGTGCCAGCAGCTTAGTGGCCCAGGTCCCCCGCACAGATACGCAGTATTTT	CASSLVAQVPRTDTQYF
TRBV27	TRBJ2-1	TRBD2	.	TGTGCCAGCAGTAAGCGGGAAAACGAGCAGTTCTTC	CASSKRENEQFF
TRBV28	TRBJ1-2	.	.	TGTGCCAGCAGCCGACAGAACTATGGCTACACCTTC	CASSRQNYGYTF
TRBV15	TRBJ1-5	.	.	TGTGCCACCACTGCAGACAGATCGACAGGCTTAAGGAGCAATCAGCCCCAGCATTTT	CATTADRSTGLRSNQPQHF
TRBV6-1	TRBJ1-2	TRBD1	.	TGTGCCAGCAGTGAGACAGGGTTTTATGGCTACACCTTC	CASSETGFYGYTF
TRBV4-2	TRBJ2-2	TRBD2	.	TGTGCCAGCAGCCAAGACGCTAGCGGGGGTGACGGCGGGGAGCTGTTTTTT	CASSQDASGGDGGELFF
TRBV24-1	TRBJ1-5	.	.	TGTGCCACCAGTGATTCATCCAATCAGCCCCAGCATTTT	CATSDSSNQPQHF
TRBV7-9	TRBJ1-4	TRBD1	few	TGTGCCAGCAGCTTAGGATCCGGGACAGGGACCGAAAAACTGTTTTTT	CASSLGSGTGTEKLFF
TRBV18	TRBJ2-7	TRBD2	.	TGTGCCAGCTCACCGGGACTAGCGGCTTATTACGAGCAGTACTTC	CASSPGLAAYYEQYF
TRBV7-2	TRBJ2-2	.	.	TGTGCCAGCAGCAAACAGGAGACCGGGGAGCTGTTTTTT	CASSKQETGELFF
TRBV28	TRBJ1-2	TRBD1	.	TGTGCCAGCAGTTCGACAGGGAAGAGGGGTAACTATGGCTACACCTTC	CASSSTGKRGNYGYTF
TRBV7-2	TRBJ1-2	TRBD1	.	TGTGCCAGCAGCCCGGGCGCCTGGGACAGTCGGTTGTCTGGCTACACCTTC	CASSPGAWDSRLSGYTF
TRBV9	TRBJ2-3	TRBD2	.	TGTGCCAGCAGCGCAACTAGCGGGGGCAGAGATACGCAGTATTTT	CASSATSGGRDTQYF
TRBV10-3	TRBJ2-5	.	.	TGTGCCATCAGTGAGTCAGCAGAGACCCAGTACTTC	CAISESAETQYF
TRBV27	TRBJ2-7	.	.	TGTGCCAGCAGTCTCCGAGAAGGGGGCGAGCAGTACTTC	CASSLREGGEQYF
TRBV2	TRBJ2-2	.	.	TGTGCCAGCAGTGACACCCGGAGGTTGGCCGGGGAGCTGTTTTTT	CASSDTRRLAGELFF
TRBV7-9	TRBJ1-1	TRBD1	.	TGTGCCAGCAGCAAGCCCCAGGGGGCGGCCGATCCTGAAGCTTTCTTT	CASSKPQGAADPEAFF
TRBV11-2	TRBJ2-3	TRBD2	.	TGTGCCAGCAGCTTAGGGCTAGCGGGGGGGCGGGCAGATACGCAGTATTTT	CASSLGLAGGRADTQYF
TRBV7-2	TRBJ2-7	TRBD1	many	TGTGCCAGCAGTTTGAAGGGGGCCGCGTCCTACGAGCAGTACTTC	CASSLKGAASYEQYF
TRBV2	TRBJ2-1	TRBD2	few	TGTGCCAGCAGGGGACTAGCGGGAGCATTAATCAACAATGAGCAGTTCTTC	CASRGLAGALINNEQFF
TRBV2	TRBJ1-6	.	.	TGTGCCAGCAGTTTTAGACAGCGTAATTCACCCCTCCACTTT	CASSFRQRNSPLHF
TRBV5-8	TRBJ2-3	.	.	TGTGCCAGCAGCTTGGGACAAGGTAGCACAGATACGCAGTATTTT	CASSLGQGSTDTQYF
TRBV5-4	TRBJ2-3	TRBD1	once	TGTGCCAGCAGTTACGGGACAGGGGCGGATACGCAGTATTTT	CASSYGTGADTQYF
TRBV6-2/TRBV6-3	TRBJ2-3	.	once	TGTGCCAGCAGCAGGGGTACAGATACGCAGTATTTT	CASSRGTDTQYF
TRBV28	TRBJ2-5	TRBD2	once	TGTGCCAGCAGGGGGCGGGGGGGCCAGTTAGAGACCCAGTACTTC	CASRGRGGQLETQYF
TRBV18	TRBJ2-1	TRBD2	.	TGTGCCAGCTCACCGGCGGCGGGGGGAGATGAGCAGTTCTTC	CASSPAAGGDEQFF
TRBV5-4	TRBJ2-1	TRBD1	.	TGTGCCAGCAGCTTGTTACAGGGGGCCTACAATGAGCAGTTCTTC	CASSLLQGAYNEQFF
TRBV27	TRBJ1-6	.	.	TGTGCCAGCAGTTTCCTCGGGGGCTCCTATAATTCACCCCTCCACTTT	CASSFLGGSYNSPLHF
TRBV4-1	TRBJ2-5	TRBD2	.	TGCGCCAGCAGCCAAGACGCTAGCGGGAGAGAGACCCAGTACTTC	CASSQDASGRETQYF
TRBV7-9	TRBJ2-1	.	.	TGTGCCAGCAGCCTTGGCCCCCCCGGGGACAATGAGCAGTTCTTC	CASSLGPPGDNEQFF
TRBV27	TRBJ2-3	TRBD2	.	TGTGCCAGCAGTTCCCCTCGTCGGGGGGACACAGATACGCAGTATTTT	CASSSPRRGDTDTQYF
TRBV5-1	TRBJ1-3	TRBD1	few	TGCGCCAGCAGCATAGGACAGGCGCGCTCTGGAAACACCATATATTTT	CASSIGQARSGNTIYF
TRBV5-1	TRBJ2-1	TRBD1	.	TGCGCCAGCAGCTTGGCCATAGGACAGGACGCCAATGAGCAGTTCTTC	CASSLAIGQDANEQFF
TRBV9	TRBJ2-1	.	.	TGTGCCAGCAGCGTAGGGCAGAACAATGAGCAGTTCTTC	CASSVGQNNEQFF
TRBV27	TRBJ1-1	.	once	TGTGCCAGCAGTTTAAGACAGCAGAACACTGAAGCTTTCTTT	CASSLRQQNTEAFF
TRBV4-1	TRBJ1-6	.	.	TGCGCCAGCAGCCAAGATGTCCCCCGGGCAGGGCCCGGCTCCTATAATTCACCCCTCCACTTT	CASSQDVPRAGPGSYNSPLHF